This record covers a single T cell receptor beta chain. These data belong to a study of blood T cell repertoires in COVID-19. Study-level background: Samples came from the United States, Italy and Spain, spanning acute and convalescent COVID-19. From T cells, B-cell-depleted T cells, or PBMCs came the material, which was cDNA or gDNA.

Per the original data handling: Reference gene primer amplification in the assay estimated nucleated cell counts. This table comes from immunoSEQ multiplex PCR, and its TCRdb copy is limited to in-frame clones, with some not included. That table supplies the V and J calls and clone size; D and trimming were determined from the DNA. The sample lists 70,000 to 80,000 clones, about 86% occurring once. The germline V gene has CDR1 SNHLY and CDR2 FYNNEI. V shed 6 bases and J 4 bases; nucleotides not matched to a gene: 4. The CDR3 loop spans 14 amino acids. The V and J genes are TRBV2 and TRBJ2-3; 10 nucleotides match TRBD2. The sequence was collected from a human donor in a cohort sampled during active COVID-19. Sequenced input: peripheral blood. The CDR3 DNA is TGTGCCAGCAGGCCGGGGACTAGCGCAGATACGCAGTATTTT. It specifies CASRPGTSADTQYF.